Listed here are 5 T cell receptor beta chains from one sample, sequenced in a study of cytomegalovirus exposure and HLA in healthy donors. The PCR was carried out with 60 Vbeta primers and 13 Jbeta primers. Clones were sequenced by immunoSEQ multiplex PCR, and TCRdb holds only the in-frame ones, with some missing. The sample lists approximately 170,000 clones, 75% to 90% occurring once. Material for sequencing was PBMCs. The receptors were sampled from a man in his fifties or sixties in good health and CMV-seropositive.

This sequence joins TRBV29-1 and TRBJ2-5, with 12 nucleotides matching TRBD2. J lost 4 bases, V lost 6 bases, and 6 bases had no gene match. The CDR3 length is 14 residues. Germline V gives CDR1 SQVTM, CDR2 ANQGSEA. CDR3 nucleotide sequence: TGCAGCGTCTCGACTAGCGGGAGTTCAGAGACCCAGTACTTC. Amino acid sequence: CSVSTSGSSETQYF. The entire variable domain, with the rest obtained from reference TRBV29-1 and TRBJ2-5, is as follows: SAVISQKPSRDICQRGTSLTIQCQVDSQVTMMFWYRQQPGQSLTLIATANQGSEATYESGFVIDKFPISRPNLTFSTLTVSNMSPEDSSIYLCSVSTSGSSETQYFGPGTRLLVL.

The rearrangement joins TRBV10-3 to TRBJ2-3, with 12 bases that match TRBD1. V trimming: 4 bases; J trimming: 3 bases; junction bases outside the gene matches: 2. The CDR3 runs to 15 residues. The germline V gene has CDR1 ENHRY and CDR2 SYGVKD. CDR3 DNA sequence: TGTGCCATCAGTGGGGACAGGGGGCTGACAGATACGCAGTATTTT. This sequence encodes CAISGDRGLTDTQYF.

This clone was observed a single time. The rearrangement joins TRBV19 to TRBJ2-1; a possible D gene is TRBD2 (7 bases). V was shortened by 3 bases and J by 4 bases, with 13 bases between the two germline ends. CDR3 length: 15 amino acids. The germline V gene encodes CDR1 LNHDA and CDR2 SQIVND (reference sequence). DNA for the CDR3: TGTGCCAGTAGTATGGGGGGGGGCCCATACAATGAGCAGTTCTTC. This encodes CASSMGGGPYNEQFF.

The chain recombines TRBV6-8 with TRBJ1-5; the D is unclear. The length of the CDR3 is 16 residues. The germline V gene encodes CDR1 MNHGY and CDR2 SAAAGT. With 2 bases removed from V and 3 bases from J, the gap between germline ends came to 14 bases. The CDR3: CASSYPPGVHNQPQHF. DNA of the CDR3: TGTGCCAGCAGTTACCCTCCCGGGGTTCACAATCAGCCCCAGCATTTT.

The chain recombines TRBV5-1 with TRBJ2-1, with D possibly being TRBD2 (6 bases). The CDR3 consists of 14 residues. V lost 4 bases to trimming and J lost 8 bases, with 16 bases between them. Germline values: CDR1 SGHRS, CDR2 YFSETQ. This CDR3 reads CASSIGRTGDEQFF. CDR3 coding DNA: TGCGCCAGCAGCATAGGACGGACGGGGGATGAGCAGTTCTTC.